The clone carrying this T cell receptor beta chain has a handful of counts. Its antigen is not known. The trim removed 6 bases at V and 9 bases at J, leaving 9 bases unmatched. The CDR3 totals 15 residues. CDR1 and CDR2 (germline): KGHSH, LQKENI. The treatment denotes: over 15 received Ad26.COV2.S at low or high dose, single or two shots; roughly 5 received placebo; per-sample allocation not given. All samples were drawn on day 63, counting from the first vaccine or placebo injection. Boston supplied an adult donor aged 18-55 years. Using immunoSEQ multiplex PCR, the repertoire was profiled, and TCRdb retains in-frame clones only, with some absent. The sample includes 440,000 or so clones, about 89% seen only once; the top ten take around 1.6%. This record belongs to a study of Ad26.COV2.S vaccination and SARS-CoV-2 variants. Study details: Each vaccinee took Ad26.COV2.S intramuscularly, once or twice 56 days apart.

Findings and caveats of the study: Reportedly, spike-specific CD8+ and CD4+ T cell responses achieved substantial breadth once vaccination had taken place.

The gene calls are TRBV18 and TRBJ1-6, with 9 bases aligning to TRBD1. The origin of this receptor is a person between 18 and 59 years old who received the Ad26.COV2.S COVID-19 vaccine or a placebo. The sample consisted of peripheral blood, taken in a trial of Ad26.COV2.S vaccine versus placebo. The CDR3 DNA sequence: TGTGCCAGCTCGACCGGGACAGGGAGGGTTTCACCCCTCCACTTT. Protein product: CASSTGTGRVSPLHF.